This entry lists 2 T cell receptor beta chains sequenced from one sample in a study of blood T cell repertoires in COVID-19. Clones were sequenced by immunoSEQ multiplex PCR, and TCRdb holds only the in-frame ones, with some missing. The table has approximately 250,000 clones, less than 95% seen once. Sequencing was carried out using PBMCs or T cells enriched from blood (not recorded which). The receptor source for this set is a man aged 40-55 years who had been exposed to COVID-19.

CDR3 coding DNA: TGTGCCTGGAGGGCCGGGACAGGGGTAAACTATGGCTACACCTTC. This encodes CAWRAGTGVNYGYTF. The V and J genes are TRBV30 and TRBJ1-2; TRBD1 matches at 10 bases. J was trimmed by 2 bases and V by 3 bases; bases with no gene match: 6. This CDR3 spans 15 amino acids. The germline CDR1 and CDR2 sequences are GTSNPN and SVGIG (reference sequence).

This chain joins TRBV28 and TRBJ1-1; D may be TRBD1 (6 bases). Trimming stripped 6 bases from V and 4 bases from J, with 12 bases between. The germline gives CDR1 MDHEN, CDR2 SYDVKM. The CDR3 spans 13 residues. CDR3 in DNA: TGTGCCAGCAGCCCCAGGGGTTCCACTGAAGCTTTCTTT. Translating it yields CASSPRGSTEAFF.